Here is one TCR beta chain with its context. Antigen specificity is unknown. Sequenced by immunoSEQ multiplex PCR; TCRdb stores in-frame clones only, minus some. The data contain approximately 30,000 clones, 55% to 70% of them singletons. The CDR3 runs 15 residues. Germline CDR1 and CDR2: SGHVS and FQNEAQ. Trimming cost V 2 bases and J 5 bases, with 15 bases left between them. This entry is derived from a study of cytotoxic CD8 clonotypes in ibrutinib-treated CLL. Study-wide points: At baseline, clonality was higher than in age-matched healthy donors and correlated with CD8+ counts. Public clonotypes were uncommon and contracted or stayed stable on treatment.

The source was PBMCs, collected after 24 months of ibrutinib treatment. The clonotype originates from a human donor with chronic lymphocytic leukemia. This chain links TRBV7-8 with TRBJ2-5; tentatively, D is TRBD1 or TRBD2 (7 bases each). The chain's CDR3 is CASSLSGGVRETQYF. The DNA of the CDR3 is TGTGCCAGCAGCTTATCAGGGGGGGTCCGGGAGACCCAGTACTTC.